This T cell receptor beta chain was observed in a study of T cells after posttransplantation cyclophosphamide. Points from the study as a whole: Blood and skin or GI T cell repertoires showed limited TRB overlap.

This clone was observed many times. What it binds is unknown. Treatment was busulfan-fludarabine conditioning, a marrow graft, and cyclophosphamide on days +3 and +4. Germline V lookup: CDR1 SGHVS, CDR2 FNYEAQ. With 3 bases removed from V and 0 bases from J, the gap between germline ends came to 12 bases. The CDR3 covers 15 residues. This table comes from immunoSEQ multiplex PCR, and its TCRdb copy is limited to in-frame clones, with some not included. The sample contains some 7,600 clones, none occurring once; 8.5% to 12% lies in the top ten. This TCR derives from a female patient aged 50-60 years who received an allogeneic stem cell transplant from a related donor, was CMV-positive, and had no GVHD. Some T cells may be provided by the graft donor. The starting material was PBMCs, obtained after allogeneic stem cell transplant with posttransplant cyclophosphamide. The gene calls are TRBV7-6 and TRBJ2-7; D unclear. CDR3 residues: CASSLSGPYSYEQYF. DNA of the CDR3: TGTGCCAGCAGCTTGAGTGGGCCCTACTCCTACGAGCAGTACTTC.